This T cell receptor (beta chain) was obtained from a study of shared clonotypes between healthy human individuals. Study information: Per donor, three plates held CD4 naive cells, three held CD4 memory, two held CD8 naive and one held CD8 memory.

Naive CD8 populations comprised CD45RO-negative cells positively selected for CCR7, excluding terminally differentiated effector memory CD45RA+ cells. Findings and limits, study-wide: Relative to their counterparts shared across all four donors, non-shared clonotypes exhibited diminished generation probabilities.

Looked up from germline, CDR1 is WNHNN and CDR2 is SYGVQD (reference sequence). CDR3 size: 13 residues. Between the trimmed V and J ends, which lost 2 bases and 0 bases, there was a span of 4 bases. The assay was run at deep level. Authors' processing steps: ImmunoSEQ yielded junction-only sequences lacking quality scores, so filtering differed. Using immunoSEQ multiplex PCR, the repertoire was profiled, and TCRdb retains in-frame clones only, with some absent. The V and J calls and clone size were taken over from that table, and D and trimming were inferred from the DNA. The sample lists some 2,000,000 clones, about 95% seen once, with 0.9% to 1.3% in the top ten. Of note for this clone: What it binds is unknown.

The TCR was taken from a man between 18 and 35 years old in good health. The material sequenced was naive CD8+ T cells sorted from blood. The V and J genes are TRBV10-1 and TRBJ1-1; D call uncertain. The CDR3: CASSETLNTEAFF. CDR3 sequence (DNA): TGCGCCAGCAGTGAGACCCTGAACACTGAAGCTTTCTTT.